This TCR beta chain was profiled in a study of T cell repertoires in cytomegalovirus infection. Broader study findings: Public TCR beta family frequency separated CMV-and-HLA carriers, including in an independent cohort.

MiXCR, run by TCRdb on the reads, gives a single entry per CDR3 protein. This sample carries 680,000 or so distinct CDR3 sequences, around 30% of them seen once, and the ten largest clones take 15% to 20%. Remarks on this clonotype: Antigen specificity is unknown.

The TCR sequence derives from a human donor in good health (CMV status not recorded). Some clones in this sample may be carry-over from other donors' samples. Sample: cultured PBMCs, taken from culture after CMV antigen stimulation.

CDR3 sequence (DNA): TGCGCCAGCAGCTCCGCCGACTTCCTCGCATCAAATGAGCAGTTCTTC. Its protein product is CASSSADFLASNEQFF. This chain links TRBV5-1 with TRBJ2-1; unclear D gene. V was clipped by 3 bases and J by 7 bases, with 20 bases between them. The CDR3 is 16 amino acids. The germline V gene encodes CDR1 SGHRS and CDR2 YFSETQ.